This TCR beta chain was sequenced for a study of T cell responses to AZD1222 COVID-19 vaccine. The study's findings and limits: There were mostly white British donors and more females than males, and clonal diversity was possibly underestimated.

Measured with immunoSEQ multiplex PCR; TCRdb has only the in-frame clones, and not every one. The sample carries roughly 120,000 clones, around 89% recorded once. For this clone: Its matching antigen is unknown.

This material consisted of peripheral blood, taken on day 0 of AZD1222 vaccination. The TCR originated in an adult in good health.

This CDR3 reads CATSREGRNTEAFF. CDR3 sequence (DNA): TGTGCCACCAGCAGAGAGGGCAGGAACACTGAAGCTTTCTTT. The V and J genes are TRBV15 and TRBJ1-1; no clear D. The CDR3 covers 14 residues. Trimming stripped 0 bases from V and 1 base from J, with 6 bases between. Germline V lookup: CDR1 LNHNV, CDR2 YYDKDF (reference sequence).